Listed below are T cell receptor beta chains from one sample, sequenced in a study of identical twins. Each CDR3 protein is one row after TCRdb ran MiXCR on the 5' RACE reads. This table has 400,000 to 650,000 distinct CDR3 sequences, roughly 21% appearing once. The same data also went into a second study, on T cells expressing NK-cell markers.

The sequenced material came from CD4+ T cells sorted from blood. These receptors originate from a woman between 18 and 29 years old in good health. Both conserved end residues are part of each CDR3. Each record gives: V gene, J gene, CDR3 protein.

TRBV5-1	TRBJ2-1	CASSLFDGGDNEQFF
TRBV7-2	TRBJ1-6	CASSFAGNNSPLHF
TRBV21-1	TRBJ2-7	CATIPSADSYEQYF
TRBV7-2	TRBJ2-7	CASSPGTGASYEQYF
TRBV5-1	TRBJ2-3	CASSLSDRTTDTQYF
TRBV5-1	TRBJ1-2	CASRQATGGYGYTF
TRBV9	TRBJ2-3	CASSVRSVGADTQYF
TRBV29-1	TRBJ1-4	CSVGQNEKLFF
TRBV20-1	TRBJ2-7	CSASSLISYEQYF
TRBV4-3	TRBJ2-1	CASSQGLGTPNEQFF
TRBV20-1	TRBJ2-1	CSAVTPTQHEQFF
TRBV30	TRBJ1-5	CAWGTGNQPQHF
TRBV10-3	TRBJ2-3	CAISEGITDTQYF
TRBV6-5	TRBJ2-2	CASSYSRRGELFF
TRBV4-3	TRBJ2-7	CASSQERGPSEQYF
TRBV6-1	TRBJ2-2	CASSEPSGPGELFF
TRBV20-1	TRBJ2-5	CSASRLAFETQYF
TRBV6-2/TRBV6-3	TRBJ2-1	CASASSYNEQFF
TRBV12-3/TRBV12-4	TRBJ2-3	CASRSQGPRTDTQYF
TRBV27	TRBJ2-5	CASRRAVETQYF
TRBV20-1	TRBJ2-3	CSADRVDTQYF
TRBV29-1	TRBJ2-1	CSVVDRGLYNEQFF
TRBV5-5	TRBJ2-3	CASSIVDTQYF
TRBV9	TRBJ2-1	CASSLAPRNLNEQFF
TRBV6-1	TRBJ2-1	CASRGLAANNEQFF
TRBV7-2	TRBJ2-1	CASSLGGRGGYNEQFF
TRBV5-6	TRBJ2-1	CASSLGEPYNEQFF
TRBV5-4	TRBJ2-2	CASSSPTGPTGELFF
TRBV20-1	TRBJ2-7	CSATTPRDLSYEQYF
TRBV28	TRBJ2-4	CASISATGNIQYF
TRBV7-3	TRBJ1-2	CASSPAGGRGSYGYTF
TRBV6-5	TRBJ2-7	CASSLRRDGYEQYF
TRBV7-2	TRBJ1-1	CASSLAGTYMNTEAFF
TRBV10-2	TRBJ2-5	CASHPGQGTGHF
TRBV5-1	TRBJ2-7	CASSPGWDEQYF
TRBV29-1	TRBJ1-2	CSVATGTGDYGYTF
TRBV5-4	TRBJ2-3	CASGAGSTDTQYF
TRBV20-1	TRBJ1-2	CSARDFRQGGYTF
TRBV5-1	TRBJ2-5	CASSFVGEETQYF
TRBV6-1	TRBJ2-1	CASTRDRGGNEQFF
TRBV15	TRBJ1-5	CATSSGTPSAQPQHF
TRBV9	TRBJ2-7	CASSVEDGSYEQYF
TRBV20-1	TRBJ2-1	CSADRGGNEQFF
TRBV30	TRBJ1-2	CAWTKGTFYGYTF
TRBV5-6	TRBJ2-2	CASSVWTTFGTGELFF